This T cell receptor beta chain was identified in a study of cytomegalovirus exposure and HLA in healthy donors. It was the roughly 110-subject validation cohort, separate from the approximately 690-subject first cohort, to which the donors belonged. Germline V gene lookup returns CDR1 SGHNT and CDR2 YYREEE (reference sequence). The CDR3 is 15 amino acids. Trimming pared 2 bases from V and 2 bases from J, leaving 14 bases between. Using immunoSEQ multiplex PCR, the repertoire was profiled, and TCRdb retains in-frame clones only, with some absent. Among about 130,000 clones, about 88% were seen once, and the ten largest hold more than 1%. In regard to this clone: Its matching antigen is unknown.

The study, taken as a whole, reports: Subsequent analysis revealed that first-cohort TCR clusters tended to co-occur in the roughly 120 validation repertoires. In vitro experiments confirmed that a few CMV-associated chains were specific for CMV antigens.

The chain couples TRBV5-4 to TRBJ2-7, with a possible D match to TRBD2 (6 bases). The source is a woman between 18 and 29 years old in good health and CMV-seronegative. The sequenced sample was PBMCs. Here the CDR3 reads CASSLDGGAPYEQYF. CDR3 DNA: TGTGCCAGCAGCTTAGACGGGGGAGCTCCCTACGAGCAGTACTTC.